This T cell receptor beta chain was obtained from a study of Tregs in tolerant kidney transplant recipients. Study-level points and caveats: Findings come from small patient numbers and require larger validation. Tregs expanded with activated donor B cells seemed most donor-specific. No direct test of biological reproducibility was done here.

This clone occurred once. Its antigen is still unknown. Measured with immunoSEQ multiplex PCR; TCRdb has only the in-frame clones, and not every one. The profile shows over 50,000 clones, about 83% of them singletons. Unstimulated regulatory T cells (CD4+CD25+CD127-), CD4+CD25- non-regulatory cells, CD4 and CD8 cells were FACS-sorted from thawed PBMCs. The sequence was collected from a human donor in good health. Sequenced sample: CD4+ T cells from blood.

CDR3 residues: CASSYAGGRRDTQYF. The CDR3 DNA reads TGTGCCAGCAGTTACGCGGGAGGCCGTAGAGATACGCAGTATTTT. This chain links TRBV6-5 with TRBJ2-3; TRBD2 aligns across 8 bases. V was clipped by 2 bases and J by 5 bases; unmatched bases: 6. The CDR3 runs 15 residues. The germline V gene has CDR1 MNHEY and CDR2 SVGAGI.